Listed below are T cell receptor beta chains from one sample, sequenced in a study of naive and memory T cell subsets. MiXCR, applied by TCRdb to the UMI-ligation and nested PCR reads, yields one record per CDR3 protein. The data contain under 150,000 distinct CDR3 sequences, about 20% of them seen just once; the ten biggest clones take up about 0.57%. The sample was naive CD8+ T cells from blood. These receptors were collected from a human donor in good health. Both conserved end residues are part of each CDR3. The D gene is left open where the match is weak. A clone size is listed for some rows: how often the clone was seen (once, few, many), or a class if it is expanded.

d_call: -; clone_size: -; v_call: TRBV5-1; j_call: TRBJ2-1; cdr3_aa: CASSLGGTGSYNEQFF; cdr3_nt: TGCGCCAGCAGCTTGGGGGGGACGGGATCCTACAATGAGCAGTTCTTC
d_call: TRBD2; clone_size: few; v_call: TRBV12-3/TRBV12-4; j_call: TRBJ2-7; cdr3_aa: CASSIAGTPYEQYF; cdr3_nt: TGTGCCAGCAGCATAGCGGGGACCCCTTACGAGCAGTACTTC
d_call: -; clone_size: -; v_call: TRBV2; j_call: TRBJ1-2; cdr3_aa: CASSEASYGQGRNYGYTF; cdr3_nt: TGTGCCAGCAGTGAAGCGTCCTATGGGCAGGGGAGAAACTATGGCTACACCTTC
d_call: -; clone_size: -; v_call: TRBV7-9; j_call: TRBJ2-1; cdr3_aa: CASSLPGNEQFF; cdr3_nt: TGTGCCAGCAGCTTGCCAGGGAATGAGCAGTTCTTC
d_call: -; clone_size: few; v_call: TRBV6-5; j_call: TRBJ2-7; cdr3_aa: CASNARGSYEQYF; cdr3_nt: TGTGCCAGCAATGCGAGAGGCTCCTACGAGCAGTACTTC
d_call: TRBD1; clone_size: many; v_call: TRBV28; j_call: TRBJ2-1; cdr3_aa: CASSLFTGNWGQGDNEQFF; cdr3_nt: TGTGCCAGCAGTTTATTCACAGGAAATTGGGGACAGGGAGACAATGAGCAGTTCTTC
d_call: -; clone_size: few; v_call: TRBV28; j_call: TRBJ1-1; cdr3_aa: CASSLRGLNTEAFF; cdr3_nt: TGTGCCAGCAGTTTAAGGGGATTGAACACTGAAGCTTTCTTT
d_call: -; clone_size: few; v_call: TRBV27; j_call: TRBJ2-7; cdr3_aa: CASSSRTDWRGEQYF; cdr3_nt: TGTGCCAGCAGTTCCCGGACAGACTGGCGTGGAGAGCAGTACTTC
d_call: -; clone_size: -; v_call: TRBV28; j_call: TRBJ1-3; cdr3_aa: CASSLGSWGLGNTIYF; cdr3_nt: TGTGCCAGCAGTCTGGGTTCTTGGGGGCTCGGAAACACCATATATTTT
d_call: TRBD1; clone_size: few; v_call: TRBV6-5; j_call: TRBJ2-4; cdr3_aa: CASSYSWRPGQGNFIAKNIQYF; cdr3_nt: TGTGCCAGCAGTTACTCCTGGCGACCGGGACAGGGAAACTTTATAGCCAAAAACATTCAGTACTTC
d_call: -; clone_size: -; v_call: TRBV5-4; j_call: TRBJ2-1; cdr3_aa: CASSPGVGGNAYNEQFF; cdr3_nt: TGTGCCAGCAGCCCGGGGGTCGGCGGGAACGCCTACAATGAGCAGTTCTTC
d_call: -; clone_size: -; v_call: TRBV6-5; j_call: TRBJ2-5; cdr3_aa: CASSYTGSGETQYF; cdr3_nt: TGTGCCAGCAGTTACACAGGGTCTGGCGAGACCCAGTACTTC
d_call: -; clone_size: few; v_call: TRBV28; j_call: TRBJ1-5; cdr3_aa: CASSFAQGYNQPQHF; cdr3_nt: TGTGCCAGCAGTTTCGCTCAGGGATACAATCAGCCCCAGCATTTT
d_call: -; clone_size: many; v_call: TRBV7-9; j_call: TRBJ1-5; cdr3_aa: CASSLLGGNQPQHF; cdr3_nt: TGTGCCAGCAGCTTATTAGGGGGCAATCAGCCCCAGCATTTT
d_call: -; clone_size: few; v_call: TRBV4-2; j_call: TRBJ2-1; cdr3_aa: CASSQDNEQFF; cdr3_nt: TGTGCCAGCAGCCAGGATAATGAGCAGTTCTTC
d_call: TRBD2; clone_size: -; v_call: TRBV10-3; j_call: TRBJ2-7; cdr3_aa: CAISDAGEPYEQYF; cdr3_nt: TGTGCCATCAGTGATGCGGGGGAGCCCTACGAGCAGTACTTC
d_call: -; clone_size: -; v_call: TRBV10-2; j_call: TRBJ2-5; cdr3_aa: CASSGTGTLQETQYF; cdr3_nt: TGCGCCAGCAGTGGGACCGGGACACTCCAAGAGACCCAGTACTTC
d_call: -; clone_size: -; v_call: TRBV7-2; j_call: TRBJ2-1; cdr3_aa: CASSLASAPSSYNEQFF; cdr3_nt: TGTGCCAGCAGCTTAGCCTCAGCGCCGAGCTCCTACAATGAGCAGTTCTTC
d_call: -; clone_size: few; v_call: TRBV13; j_call: TRBJ2-5; cdr3_aa: CASSLVGSGIRETQYF; cdr3_nt: TGTGCCAGCAGCTTAGTCGGTAGCGGCATAAGAGAGACCCAGTACTTC
d_call: TRBD2; clone_size: few; v_call: TRBV28; j_call: TRBJ2-7; cdr3_aa: CASGSPNGEGTYEQYF; cdr3_nt: TGTGCCAGCGGGTCCCCAAACGGGGAGGGCACCTACGAGCAGTACTTC
d_call: -; clone_size: -; v_call: TRBV5-1; j_call: TRBJ2-7; cdr3_aa: CASSLKAGGSLEQYF; cdr3_nt: TGCGCCAGCAGCTTGAAGGCAGGGGGGTCTTTGGAGCAGTACTTC
d_call: TRBD1; clone_size: -; v_call: TRBV7-6; j_call: TRBJ1-5; cdr3_aa: CASSLDDREYSNQPQHF; cdr3_nt: TGTGCCAGCAGCTTAGATGACAGGGAATATAGCAATCAGCCCCAGCATTTT
d_call: -; clone_size: few; v_call: TRBV6-2/TRBV6-3; j_call: TRBJ2-1; cdr3_aa: CASSLSRAEQFF; cdr3_nt: TGTGCCAGCAGTTTAAGTCGGGCTGAGCAGTTCTTC
d_call: TRBD2; clone_size: few; v_call: TRBV28; j_call: TRBJ2-1; cdr3_aa: CASSYLAGAYNEQFF; cdr3_nt: TGTGCCAGCAGTTATTTAGCGGGAGCCTACAATGAGCAGTTCTTC
d_call: TRBD2; clone_size: -; v_call: TRBV6-5; j_call: TRBJ2-1; cdr3_aa: CASTKGGRALDEQFF; cdr3_nt: TGTGCCAGCACTAAGGGCGGGAGGGCCTTGGATGAGCAGTTCTTC
d_call: TRBD1; clone_size: -; v_call: TRBV9; j_call: TRBJ1-1; cdr3_aa: CASSVEGASEAFF; cdr3_nt: TGTGCCAGCAGCGTAGAGGGGGCATCGGAAGCTTTCTTT
d_call: -; clone_size: few; v_call: TRBV6-6; j_call: TRBJ1-5; cdr3_aa: CASSYVDSNQPQHF; cdr3_nt: TGTGCCAGCAGTTACGTAGATAGCAATCAGCCCCAGCATTTT
d_call: TRBD1; clone_size: -; v_call: TRBV12-5; j_call: TRBJ1-1; cdr3_aa: CASGFTLQGAGNTEAFF; cdr3_nt: TGTGCTAGTGGTTTCACACTTCAGGGGGCGGGGAACACTGAAGCTTTCTTT
d_call: -; clone_size: few; v_call: TRBV12-3/TRBV12-4; j_call: TRBJ2-2; cdr3_aa: CASSLEPGELFF; cdr3_nt: TGTGCCAGCAGTTTAGAACCCGGGGAGCTGTTTTTT
d_call: TRBD1; clone_size: -; v_call: TRBV13; j_call: TRBJ1-1; cdr3_aa: CASSLGTAEAFF; cdr3_nt: TGTGCCAGCAGCCTTGGGACAGCAGAAGCTTTCTTT
d_call: -; clone_size: few; v_call: TRBV28; j_call: TRBJ2-7; cdr3_aa: CASGGLPSSYEQYF; cdr3_nt: TGTGCCAGCGGCGGACTCCCGAGCTCCTACGAGCAGTACTTC
d_call: -; clone_size: -; v_call: TRBV28; j_call: TRBJ2-7; cdr3_aa: CASSSPLPQAELTYEQYF; cdr3_nt: TGTGCCAGCAGTTCTCCGCTTCCGCAGGCGGAACTGACCTACGAGCAGTACTTC
d_call: -; clone_size: -; v_call: TRBV28; j_call: TRBJ2-6; cdr3_aa: CASSPGRSARGGANVLTF; cdr3_nt: TGTGCCAGCAGTCCCGGAAGATCTGCCCGAGGTGGGGCCAACGTCCTGACTTTC
d_call: TRBD1; clone_size: few; v_call: TRBV7-3; j_call: TRBJ2-7; cdr3_aa: CASSPLTGTGREQYF; cdr3_nt: TGTGCCAGCAGCCCGCTGACTGGGACAGGGAGGGAGCAGTACTTC
d_call: -; clone_size: -; v_call: TRBV19; j_call: TRBJ2-6; cdr3_aa: CASSIFTDPSRANVLTF; cdr3_nt: TGTGCCAGTAGTATCTTTACAGATCCATCTCGGGCCAACGTCCTGACTTTC
d_call: TRBD1; clone_size: few; v_call: TRBV25-1; j_call: TRBJ1-1; cdr3_aa: CALNQGGEYTEAFF; cdr3_nt: TGTGCCCTAAATCAGGGGGGAGAGTACACTGAAGCTTTCTTT
d_call: TRBD2; clone_size: few; v_call: TRBV12-3/TRBV12-4; j_call: TRBJ2-2; cdr3_aa: CASSSRLADTGELFF; cdr3_nt: TGTGCCAGCAGTTCGAGACTAGCGGACACCGGGGAGCTGTTTTTT
d_call: TRBD1; clone_size: -; v_call: TRBV7-9; j_call: TRBJ2-2; cdr3_aa: CASSRYYDYGGQDGELFF; cdr3_nt: TGTGCCAGCAGCCGCTATTATGATTACGGGGGACAGGACGGGGAGCTGTTTTTT
d_call: TRBD1; clone_size: -; v_call: TRBV28; j_call: TRBJ2-1; cdr3_aa: CASSHDRVVNEQFF; cdr3_nt: TGTGCCAGCAGTCACGACAGGGTAGTCAATGAGCAGTTCTTC
d_call: TRBD1; clone_size: -; v_call: TRBV28; j_call: TRBJ2-2; cdr3_aa: CASSPQGAYTGELFF; cdr3_nt: TGTGCCAGCAGCCCACAGGGGGCTTACACCGGGGAGCTGTTTTTT
d_call: TRBD2; clone_size: once; v_call: TRBV19; j_call: TRBJ2-1; cdr3_aa: CASSIWTSGDNEQFF; cdr3_nt: TGTGCCAGTAGTATTTGGACTAGCGGGGACAATGAGCAGTTCTTC
d_call: TRBD1; clone_size: few; v_call: TRBV15; j_call: TRBJ2-7; cdr3_aa: CATSRVRWTGGGYEQYF; cdr3_nt: TGTGCCACCAGCAGAGTTCGTTGGACAGGGGGCGGGTACGAGCAGTACTTC
d_call: TRBD1; clone_size: -; v_call: TRBV25-1; j_call: TRBJ1-2; cdr3_aa: CASSERDRAPYGYTF; cdr3_nt: TGTGCCAGCAGTGAACGAGACAGGGCCCCCTATGGCTACACCTTC
d_call: -; clone_size: few; v_call: TRBV6-5; j_call: TRBJ2-1; cdr3_aa: CASSYSIEGTREQFF; cdr3_nt: TGTGCCAGCAGTTACTCGATCGAAGGGACACGGGAGCAGTTCTTC
d_call: TRBD2; clone_size: few; v_call: TRBV20-1; j_call: TRBJ2-7; cdr3_aa: CSARPTPGAGSYEQYF; cdr3_nt: TGCAGTGCTAGACCCACTCCGGGAGCGGGGTCCTACGAGCAGTACTTC